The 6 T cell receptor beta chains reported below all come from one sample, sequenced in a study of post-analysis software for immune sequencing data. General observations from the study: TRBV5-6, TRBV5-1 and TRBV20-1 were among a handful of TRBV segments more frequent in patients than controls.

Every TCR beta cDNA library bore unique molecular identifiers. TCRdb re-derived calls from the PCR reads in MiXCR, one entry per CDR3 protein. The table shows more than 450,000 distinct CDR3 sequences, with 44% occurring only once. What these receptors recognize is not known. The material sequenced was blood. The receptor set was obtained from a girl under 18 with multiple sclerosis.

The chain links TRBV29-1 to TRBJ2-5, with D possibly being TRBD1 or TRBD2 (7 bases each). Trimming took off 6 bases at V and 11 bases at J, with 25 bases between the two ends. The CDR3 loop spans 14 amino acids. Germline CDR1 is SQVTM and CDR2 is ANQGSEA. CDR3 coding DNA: TGCAGCGTAGGGGAGGGGGCCTTCTCCTACGGGCAGTACTTC. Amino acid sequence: CSVGEGAFSYGQYF.

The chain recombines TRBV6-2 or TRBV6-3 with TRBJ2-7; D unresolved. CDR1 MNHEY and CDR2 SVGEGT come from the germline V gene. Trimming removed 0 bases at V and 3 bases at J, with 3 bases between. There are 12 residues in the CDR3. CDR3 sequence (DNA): TGTGCCAGCAGTTACTCCCGCTACGAGCAGTACTTC. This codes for CASSYSRYEQYF.

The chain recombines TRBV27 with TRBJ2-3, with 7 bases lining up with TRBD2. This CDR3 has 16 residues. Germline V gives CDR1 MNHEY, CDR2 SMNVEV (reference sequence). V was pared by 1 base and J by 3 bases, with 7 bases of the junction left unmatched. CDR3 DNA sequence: TGTGCCAGCAGTTTATTAGGTGGGAGGGCGACAGATACGCAGTATTTT. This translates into CASSLLGGRATDTQYF.

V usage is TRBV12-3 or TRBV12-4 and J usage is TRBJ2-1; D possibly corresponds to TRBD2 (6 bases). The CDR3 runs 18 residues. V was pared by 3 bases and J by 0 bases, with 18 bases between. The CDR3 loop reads CASSLGVAGRSSYNEQFF. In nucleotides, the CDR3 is TGTGCCAGCAGTTTGGGTGTTGCGGGGCGGAGCTCCTACAATGAGCAGTTCTTC.

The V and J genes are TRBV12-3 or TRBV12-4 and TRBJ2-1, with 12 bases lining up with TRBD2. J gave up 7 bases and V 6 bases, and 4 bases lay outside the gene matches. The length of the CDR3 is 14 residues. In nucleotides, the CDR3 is TGTGCCAGCAGGGCTAGCGGGAGGGGTAATGAGCAGTTCTTC. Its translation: CASRASGRGNEQFF.

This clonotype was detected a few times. CDR3 in DNA: TGTGCCAGCAGTCTTAGCGGTCCCCACCCCCACAATGAGCAGTTCTTC. Amino acids: CASSLSGPHPHNEQFF. The rearrangement joins TRBV9 to TRBJ2-1; TRBD2 might be the D (6 bases). Trimming removed 5 bases from V and 5 bases from J, with 20 bases in between. This CDR3 comprises 16 residues. The germline V gene encodes CDR1 SGDLS and CDR2 YYNGEE.